The 29 T cell receptor beta chains below come from one sample, sequenced in a study of cytomegalovirus exposure and HLA in healthy donors. With 60 Vbeta and 13 Jbeta primers, the PCR was carried out. TCRdb keeps only in-frame clones here, not all; method: immunoSEQ multiplex PCR. The table records around 190,000 clones, approximately 80% of them present only once. The sample taken for sequencing was PBMCs. These receptors all stem from a man aged 35-49 years in good health and CMV-seropositive.

The V gene is TRBV5-1, the J gene TRBJ1-4; 7 bases are a match to TRBD1. This CDR3 has 16 residues. Per the germline V gene, CDR1 is SGHRS and CDR2 is YFSETQ. Trimming cost V 4 bases and J 0 bases; bases outside gene matches: 6. The CDR3 nucleotides read TGCGCCAGCAGCATCGGACAGGACGCAACTAATGAAAAACTGTTTTTT. This gives the protein CASSIGQDATNEKLFF.

The sample holds a few counts of this clone. V is TRBV27 and J is TRBJ2-7, with 7 bases matching TRBD2. The germline V gene has CDR1 MNHEY and CDR2 SMNVEV (reference sequence). The CDR3 is made up of 16 amino acids. V dropped 0 bases and J dropped 4; count of bases not matched to a gene: 9. CDR3 amino acids: CASSLSSAGVSYEQYF. The CDR3 DNA sequence: TGTGCCAGCAGTTTATCGTCGGCGGGAGTTAGTTACGAGCAGTACTTC.

This clone was counted a single time. The chain joins TRBV6-5 to TRBJ2-2; 7 nucleotides align to TRBD2. The CDR3 consists of 15 residues. The trim removed 6 bases at V and 3 bases at J, leaving 7 bases unmatched. The germline V gene has CDR1 MNHEY and CDR2 SVGAGI. CDR3 in amino acids: CASSPSGVHTGELFF. CDR3 in DNA: TGTGCCAGCAGCCCGAGCGGGGTCCACACCGGGGAGCTGTTTTTT.

The rearrangement joins TRBV19 to TRBJ1-4, with TRBD1 identical over 7 bases. The V gene end was trimmed by 6 bases and the J gene end by 3 bases; junction bases not matched to a gene: 4. CDR1 is LNHDA, CDR2 SQIVND, per germline (reference sequence). This CDR3 region has 14 residues. The CDR3 DNA is TGTGCCAGTAGCCCGACAGGGCCTAATGAAAAACTGTTTTTT. This gives the protein CASSPTGPNEKLFF.

V is TRBV2 and J is TRBJ1-4; D may be TRBD1 (5 bases). Germline V lookup: CDR1 SNHLY, CDR2 FYNNEI. The V end was cut by 2 bases, the J end by 8 bases, with 15 bases between. This CDR3 has 15 amino acids. The CDR3: CASSEMGGEGEKLFF. The CDR3 coding sequence is TGTGCCAGCAGTGAAATGGGGGGAGAAGGGGAAAAACTGTTTTTT.

This rearrangement joins TRBV15 to TRBJ2-7, with TRBD2 identical over 8 bases. The J segment lost 6 bases and the V segment lost 1 base, leaving 11 bases of the junction unmatched. Germline-derived CDR1 and CDR2 are LNHNV and YYDKDF (reference sequence). This CDR3 is 16 amino acids long. Here the CDR3 reads CATSRGSGSVRGEQYF. The DNA for the CDR3 is TGTGCCACCAGCAGAGGCAGCGGGAGCGTCCGTGGCGAGCAGTACTTC.

This rearrangement joins TRBV28 to TRBJ2-2, with TRBD1 matching over 8 bases. The CDR3 has 14 residues. Germline lookup yields CDR1 MDHEN and CDR2 SYDVKM. After removal of 6 bases from V and 3 bases from J, the junction contained 3 bases not matched to a gene. The DNA of the CDR3 is TGTGCCAGCAGGCAGGGGGCTCACACCGGGGAGCTGTTTTTT. Translating gives CASRQGAHTGELFF. Drawing the rest from reference TRBV28 and TRBJ2-2, the complete variable domain is DVKVTQSSRYLVKRTGEKVFLECVQDMDHENMFWYRQDPGLGLRLIYFSYDVKMKEKGDIPEGYSVSREKKERFSLILESASTNQTSMYLCASRQGAHTGELFFGEGSRLTVL.

J is TRBJ2-7 and V is TRBV6-6, with 8 bases fitting TRBD1. After removal of 0 bases from V and 5 bases from J, the junction contained 6 bases not matched to a gene. Germline CDR1 MNHNY, CDR2 SVGAGI (reference sequence). The CDR3 has 15 residues. This CDR3 is CASSYSIGQGDEQYF. The DNA for the CDR3 is TGTGCCAGCAGTTACTCGATTGGACAGGGCGACGAGCAGTACTTC.

This clone appeared a few times. The V gene is TRBV20-1, the J gene TRBJ1-2, with 9 bases matching TRBD1. The CDR3 spans 11 residues. Germline trimming cut 6 bases from V and 8 bases from J; bases unmatched to any gene: 4. Looked up from germline, CDR1 is DFQATT and CDR2 is SNEGSKA (reference sequence). This chain's CDR3 is CSARTGDGYTF. Here the CDR3 DNA reads TGCAGTGCAAGGACAGGGGACGGCTACACCTTC.

The CDR3 region is CASSLGQGAIGELFF. For the CDR3, the DNA is TGCGCCAGCAGCTTGGGGCAGGGGGCGATCGGGGAGCTGTTTTTT. This chain joins TRBV5-1 and TRBJ2-2, with 8 bases lining up with TRBD1. The germline CDR1 and CDR2 sequences are SGHRS and YFSETQ. The CDR3 consists of 15 residues. V lost 0 bases to trimming and J lost 7 bases; unmatched junction nucleotides: 5. Full variable domain (rest looked up from reference TRBV5-1 and TRBJ2-2): KAGVTQTPRYLIKTRGQQVTLSCSPISGHRSVSWYQQTPGQGLQFLFEYFSETQRNKGNFPGRFSGRQFSNSRSEMNVSTLELGDSALYLCASSLGQGAIGELFFGEGSRLTVL.

CDR3 in DNA: TGTGCCATCAGTGAGTTTGGGCCCGACACTGAAGCTTTCTTT. Translating it yields CAISEFGPDTEAFF. The V gene is TRBV10-3, the J gene TRBJ1-1; unclear D gene. Trimming took 1 base from V and 3 from J, leaving 9 bases between them. The CDR3 has 14 amino acids. The germline V gene encodes CDR1 ENHRY and CDR2 SYGVKD.

The gene calls are TRBV5-1 and TRBJ2-3; 11 bases align to TRBD1. The CDR3 is 14 residues long. Germline V CDR1 and CDR2: SGHRS, YFSETQ. V shed 3 bases and J 6 bases; nucleotides not matched to a gene: 3. The CDR3: CASSWTGGDDTQYF. The DNA of the CDR3 is TGCGCCAGCAGCTGGACAGGGGGCGATGATACGCAGTATTTT.

This clone came up once. This chain joins TRBV18 and TRBJ1-5; D is perhaps TRBD1 (6 bases). CDR1 is KGHSH, CDR2 LQKENI, per germline. The V gene lost 5 bases and the J gene lost 4 bases, with 15 bases spanning the gap. This CDR3 region has 15 residues. Written as DNA, the CDR3 is TGTGCCAGCTCAGCTCCCGGGACACTTAATCAGCCCCAGCATTTT. It is translated as CASSAPGTLNQPQHF.

The chain uses TRBV7-3 and TRBJ1-6; 9 bases match TRBD1. The V gene end was trimmed by 5 bases and the J gene end by 5 bases; junction bases not matched to a gene: 4. The germline CDR1 and CDR2 sequences are SGHTA and FQGTGA. The CDR3 contains 15 residues. DNA of the CDR3: TGTGCCAGCAGCCAGACAGGGGGTGATAATTCACCCCTCCACTTT. It encodes CASSQTGGDNSPLHF.

The chain links TRBV5-1 to TRBJ2-7; 10 bases line up with TRBD1. The CDR3 is made up of 15 amino acids. CDR1 is SGHRS and CDR2 is YFSETQ in the germline V gene. With V trimmed by 4 bases and J by 2 bases, 6 bases remained unmatched. The CDR3 reads CASSAPGTGAYEQYF. In DNA form, the CDR3 reads TGCGCCAGCAGCGCCCCCGGGACAGGGGCCTACGAGCAGTACTTC.

The V and J genes are TRBV21-1 and TRBJ2-7; the DNA was not used to check the table's D call, TRBD1. TRBV21-1 corresponds to a pseudogene. The CDR3 sequence is 18 residues long. The CDR3 region is CASSSKAKTGTVSYEQYF. The DNA for the CDR3 is TGTGCCAGCAGCAGCAAAGCAAAAACTGGGACAGTCTCCTACGAGCAGTACTTC.

This chain connects TRBV18 to TRBJ2-1; 9 nucleotides align to TRBD2. The CDR3 covers 17 residues. CDR1 and CDR2 (germline): KGHSH, LQKENI. The ends lost 0 bases at V and 6 bases at J; junction bases unmatched: 9. This chain's CDR3 is CASSPPSGLAGSNEQFF. In DNA, the CDR3 is TGTGCCAGCTCACCACCCAGTGGGCTAGCGGGGTCCAATGAGCAGTTCTTC.

The V call is TRBV25-1, the J call TRBJ2-3, with TRBD2 matching 8 bases. After removal of 2 bases from V and 9 bases from J, the junction contained 19 bases not matched to a gene. The CDR3 length is 18 residues. Germline-derived CDR1 and CDR2 are MGHDK and SYGVNS. CDR3 in DNA: TGTGCCAGCAGTGAACGAGATAGCGGGACCTCTATATCCGAAACGCAGTATTTT. This codes for CASSERDSGTSISETQYF.

The CDR3 loop reads CASSESGYVAAGGGDTQYF. Here the CDR3 DNA reads TGTGCCAGCAGTGAAAGTGGGTACGTTGCAGCGGGGGGAGGAGATACGCAGTATTTT. This chain joins TRBV6-1 and TRBJ2-3; 9 nucleotides match TRBD2. The CDR3 sequence is 19 residues long. Germline loops: CDR1 MNHNS, CDR2 SASEGT. Trimming removed 2 bases from V and 5 bases from J; junction bases left unmatched: 17.

This clone was detected only a few times. The V gene is TRBV27, the J gene TRBJ2-7, with D possibly being TRBD2 (5 bases). The CDR3 loop spans 11 amino acids. The V end lost 6 bases, the J end lost 6 bases, and 9 bases lay between the germline ends. Germline loops: CDR1 MNHEY, CDR2 SMNVEV (reference sequence). Here the CDR3 reads CASRRGSEQYF. The CDR3 DNA follows: TGTGCCAGCAGACGGGGATCCGAGCAGTACTTC.

The chain carries TRBV6-5 and TRBJ1-5, with D tentatively TRBD1 (5 bases). Trimming removed 6 bases at V and 4 bases at J, with 10 bases between. The CDR3 is 13 residues long. Germline-derived CDR1 and CDR2 are MNHEY and SVGAGI. Written as DNA, the CDR3 is TGTGCCAGCAGCACTAAGGGGAATCAGCCCCAGCATTTT. It yields the protein CASSTKGNQPQHF.

J is TRBJ1-5 and V is TRBV19; possibly TRBD1 for D (5 bases). V dropped 4 bases and J dropped 3 bases, with 13 bases sitting between them. The length of the CDR3 is 15 residues. Per germline, CDR1 LNHDA and CDR2 SQIVND (reference sequence). In DNA, the CDR3 is TGTGCCAGTAGTAACGACAGAGTCCCCAATCAGCCCCAGCATTTT. This codes for CASSNDRVPNQPQHF.

V gene TRBV7-9 combines with J gene TRBJ2-2, with D possibly matching TRBD1 (5 bases). Germline V gives CDR1 SEHNR, CDR2 FQNEAQ (reference sequence). The CDR3 is 15 residues long. V lost 5 bases and J 0 bases, leaving 10 bases between the germline ends. CDR3 nucleotide sequence: TGTGCCAGCAGCCCGGACACCGCGAACACCGGGGAGCTGTTTTTT. Translating gives CASSPDTANTGELFF.

The rearrangement links TRBV4-3 to TRBJ2-7, with D unclear. Per the germline V gene, CDR1 is LGHNA and CDR2 is YSLEER. The CDR3 covers 13 residues. V dropped 1 base and J dropped 0 bases, with 4 bases sitting between them. This CDR3 reads CASSQGHSYEQYF. CDR3 bases: TGCGCCAGCAGCCAAGGTCACTCCTACGAGCAGTACTTC.

The chain carries TRBV13 and TRBJ1-4; TRBD1 might be the D (6 bases). CDR1 is PRHDT and CDR2 is FYEKMQ in the germline V gene (reference sequence). Trimming removed 0 bases at V and 3 bases at J, with 11 bases between. The length of the CDR3 is 16 residues. CDR3 loop: CASSLGAGVANEKLFF. The CDR3 DNA is TGTGCCAGCAGCTTAGGAGCAGGGGTGGCTAATGAAAAACTGTTTTTT.

The chain is built from TRBV5-8 and TRBJ1-6; D might be TRBD1 (6 bases). The germline V gene has CDR1 SGHTS and CDR2 YDEGEE. Trimming cost V 4 bases and J 8 bases, with 10 bases left between them. The CDR3 has 13 amino acids. The CDR3 spells CASSPGTYSPLHF. The CDR3 DNA reads TGTGCCAGCAGCCCGGGGACATATTCACCCCTCCACTTT.

V gene TRBV4-1 combines with J gene TRBJ1-2, with 9 bases aligning to TRBD1. The CDR3 contains 17 residues. Germline CDR1 MGHRA, CDR2 YSYEKL. The junction had 11 bases not matched to a gene; V was cut back by 2 bases and J by 4 bases. The CDR3 DNA reads TGCGCCAGCAGCCAACTAATTCCGGGACAGGGAGCCTATGGCTACACCTTC. This sequence encodes CASSQLIPGQGAYGYTF.

The CDR3 nucleotides read TGTGCCAGCAGTTTTCGACAGGTTACCTACGAGCAGTACTTC. As protein: CASSFRQVTYEQYF. The chain uses TRBV28 and TRBJ2-7; a weak D match, TRBD1 (6 bases). Trimming shortened V by 3 bases and J by 2 bases, and 11 bases separated the two germline ends. The length of the CDR3 is 14 residues. In germline, CDR1 is MDHEN, CDR2 SYDVKM.

The chain carries TRBV5-1 and TRBJ1-3; 8 nucleotides align to TRBD1. Germline CDR1 is SGHRS and CDR2 is YFSETQ. Unmatched junction bases numbered 8, after V lost 0 bases and J lost 0 bases. CDR3 size: 18 residues. In DNA, the CDR3 is TGCGCCAGCAGCTTGGGGACAGGGCCCCAGCGCTCTGGAAACACCATATATTTT. Translating it yields CASSLGTGPQRSGNTIYF. The full variable domain, completed using reference TRBV5-1 and TRBJ1-3, is KAGVTQTPRYLIKTRGQQVTLSCSPISGHRSVSWYQQTPGQGLQFLFEYFSETQRNKGNFPGRFSGRQFSNSRSEMNVSTLELGDSALYLCASSLGTGPQRSGNTIYFGEGSWLTVV.